A selection of T cell receptor beta chains follows, all from one sample in a study of T cell responses to AZD1222 COVID-19 vaccine. Sequenced by immunoSEQ multiplex PCR; TCRdb stores in-frame clones only, minus some. The data hold about 120,000 clones, with around 89% observed a single time. Sample: peripheral blood, taken 28 days after the second AZD1222 dose. The receptors come from an adult who received the AZD1222 COVID-19 vaccine. CDR3s include the opening cysteine and the closing phenylalanine or tryptophan. D genes are given only for firm matches. Size is stated for part of the rows, as once, few or many counts, or as a class when the clone is expanded.

clone_size	v_call	j_call	d_call	cdr3_nt	cdr3_aa
NA	TRBV6-5	TRBJ2-2	NA	TGTGCCAGCAGCCCCACGGGCGGGTTATCCGGGGAGCTGTTTTTT	CASSPTGGLSGELFF
NA	TRBV2	TRBJ2-7	NA	TGTGCCAGCAGTGATAGCCGCTACGAGCAGTACTTC	CASSDSRYEQYF
NA	TRBV4-2	TRBJ1-2	TRBD1	TGTGCCAGCAGCCAAGGGGAGACAGGGCATCGTGGCTACACCTTC	CASSQGETGHRGYTF
NA	TRBV15	TRBJ2-3	TRBD2	TGTGCCACCAGCAACGGAGGGCGGGAGATAGATACGCAGTATTTT	CATSNGGREIDTQYF
NA	TRBV5-4	TRBJ2-7	NA	TGTGCCAGCAGCTTTGGACGGGGTGACATATACGAGCAGTACTTC	CASSFGRGDIYEQYF
NA	TRBV19	TRBJ1-5	NA	TGTGCCAGTAGTATACTCCCTGAGGGCAATCAGCCCCAGCATTTT	CASSILPEGNQPQHF
once	TRBV7-8	TRBJ2-1	TRBD2	TGTGCCAGCAGCCCACCACTAGCGGGAGGTTACAATGAGCAGTTCTTC	CASSPPLAGGYNEQFF
NA	TRBV5-5	TRBJ2-1	NA	TGTGCCAGCAGGCCCGGGACGAACTACAATGAGCAGTTCTTC	CASRPGTNYNEQFF
once	TRBV4-1	TRBJ2-3	NA	TGCGCCAGCAGCCAGACGACTAGTCTAAGCACAGATACGCAGTATTTT	CASSQTTSLSTDTQYF
few	TRBV3-1/TRBV3-2	TRBJ2-5	TRBD2	TGTGCCAGCAGCCCGATGGGACTAGCGGTCCAAGAGACCCAGTACTTC	CASSPMGLAVQETQYF
NA	TRBV5-1	TRBJ2-2	NA	TGCGCCAGCAGCCGGACGGACTCTAACACCGGGGAGCTGTTTTTT	CASSRTDSNTGELFF
NA	TRBV24-1	TRBJ2-3	NA	TGTGCCACCAGTGACGGACGGGATAGCACAGATACGCAGTATTTT	CATSDGRDSTDTQYF
once	TRBV7-8	TRBJ2-7	TRBD2	TGTGCCAGCAGCATCGGACTAGCATACGAGCAGTACTTC	CASSIGLAYEQYF
NA	TRBV18	TRBJ1-6	NA	TGTGCCAGCTCACCCCGGGGCCCTAATTCACCCCTCCACTTT	CASSPRGPNSPLHF
NA	TRBV30	TRBJ2-7	NA	TGTGCCTGGAGTGTAGGGGGACCCTACGAGCAGTACTTC	CAWSVGGPYEQYF
NA	TRBV4-1	TRBJ2-1	TRBD1	TGCGCCAGCAGCCAAGCAGGGGGCAAGAACCTCGATGAGCAGTTCTTC	CASSQAGGKNLDEQFF
once	TRBV27	TRBJ1-4	NA	TGTGCCAGCACCGCTCTCGGGTCAAGGGAAGATGAAAAACTGTTTTTT	CASTALGSREDEKLFF
NA	TRBV7-2	TRBJ2-2	TRBD2	TGTGCCAGCAGCGCTCCGGGACTAGCGGGAGGTGGGAACACCGGGGAGCTGTTTTTT	CASSAPGLAGGGNTGELFF
NA	TRBV7-2	TRBJ1-6	NA	TGTGCCAGCAGCTTAGCGTCCGCGGACCGCTCCTATAATTCACCCCTCCACTTT	CASSLASADRSYNSPLHF
NA	TRBV5-6	TRBJ1-6	NA	TGTGCCAGCAGCTTGGTTTCCGCTCGCAATAATTCACCCCTCCACTTT	CASSLVSARNNSPLHF
NA	TRBV7-9	TRBJ2-7	TRBD2	TGTGCCAGCAGCCCTGGACTAGCGGGAGCTATATACGAGCAGTACTTC	CASSPGLAGAIYEQYF
NA	TRBV7-6	TRBJ2-6	NA	TGTGCCAGCAGCCCTACACAGAGCTCTGGGGCCAACGTCCTGACTTTC	CASSPTQSSGANVLTF
NA	TRBV6-5	TRBJ1-2	NA	TGTGCCAGCAGTTACGCTTCGGGCGGAAACTATGGCTACACCTTC	CASSYASGGNYGYTF
NA	TRBV2	TRBJ2-3	NA	TGTGCCAGCAGTGAGCCCCGGGGGGACAGAGGCACAGATACGCAGTATTTT	CASSEPRGDRGTDTQYF
NA	TRBV28	TRBJ1-1	NA	TGTGCCAGCAGTTTTCAAGGGGGGTTAGCTTTCTTT	CASSFQGGLAFF
NA	TRBV7-2	TRBJ2-3	NA	TGTGCCAGCAGCTTAGCGCGGGATACGCAGTATTTT	CASSLARDTQYF
NA	TRBV9	TRBJ2-3	NA	TGTGCCAGCAGCGTAGAGGGGGGTTCCGTCTACACAGATACGCAGTATTTT	CASSVEGGSVYTDTQYF
NA	TRBV27	TRBJ2-2	NA	TGTGCCAGCAGTTTAGAGAAGAACACCGGGGAGCTGTTTTTT	CASSLEKNTGELFF
NA	TRBV6-5	TRBJ1-6	NA	TGTGCCAGCAGTCCCGAACCGACACGACCCTCACCCCTCCACTTT	CASSPEPTRPSPLHF
NA	TRBV19	TRBJ1-4	NA	TGTGCCAGTAGTATTTTCCAGGGGAATGAAAAACTGTTTTTT	CASSIFQGNEKLFF
NA	TRBV7-3	TRBJ1-2	TRBD1	TGTGCCAGCAGCTTAACGGGGCAGGGGGACTATGGCTACACCTTC	CASSLTGQGDYGYTF
few	TRBV3-1/TRBV3-2	TRBJ1-2	NA	TGTGCCAGCAGCCAAGATATCTTGGGAACAGACTATGGCTACACCTTC	CASSQDILGTDYGYTF
NA	TRBV12-3/TRBV12-4	TRBJ2-6	NA	TGTGCCAGCAGTTTAGTTGGGGGTGGCGTCCTGACTTTC	CASSLVGGGVLTF
NA	TRBV6-5	TRBJ1-2	NA	TGTGCCAGCAGCGAGGAGGGCAACTATGGCTACACCTTC	CASSEEGNYGYTF
once	TRBV30	TRBJ1-1	NA	TGTGCCTGGAGTATCACAGGGTACACTGAAGCTTTCTTT	CAWSITGYTEAFF
NA	TRBV5-1	TRBJ2-1	NA	TGCGCCAGCAGCTTGGGTGTAGGGGTGGGCAATGAGCAGTTCTTC	CASSLGVGVGNEQFF
NA	TRBV9	TRBJ1-1	NA	TGTGCCAGCAGCGTAGATTCGACCCCCCCTCCCCGAGGAGCTTTCTTT	CASSVDSTPPPRGAFF
NA	TRBV30	TRBJ2-1	NA	TGTGCCTGGAGTGTACCAAGGGAGACCAACAATGAGCAGTTCTTC	CAWSVPRETNNEQFF
NA	TRBV5-1	TRBJ2-5	NA	TGCGCCAGCAGCTTGGTCTCAGAGACCCAGTACTTC	CASSLVSETQYF
once	TRBV30	TRBJ2-1	TRBD1	TGTGCCTGGAGTGTTGGGGGACAGGGAACCTACAATGAGCAGTTCTTC	CAWSVGGQGTYNEQFF
NA	TRBV18	TRBJ1-2	TRBD1	TGTGCCAGCTCACCGGGACAGGGCGATGGCTACACCTTC	CASSPGQGDGYTF
NA	TRBV7-2	TRBJ2-1	TRBD2	TGTGCCAGCAGCTTAACCCGGGGGGGCCGTTCCTCCTACAATGAGCAGTTCTTC	CASSLTRGGRSSYNEQFF
NA	TRBV9	TRBJ2-3	TRBD2	TGTGCCAGCAGCGTAGGGATTAGCGGGGCGGATACGCAGTATTTT	CASSVGISGADTQYF
NA	TRBV6-6	TRBJ1-6	NA	TGTGCCAGTCACCGGGCCGATAATTCACCCCTCCACTTT	CASHRADNSPLHF